These 29 T cell receptor beta chains were sequenced from one sample in a study of OX40 agonist ivuxolimab in advanced cancers. Receptors were amplified or captured by the immunoSEQ multiplex PCR assay. TCRdb obtained this table from immuneACCESS and retained in-frame rearrangements with V and J assigned. These tables miss some clones; where compared with another copy, unresolved V genes account for less than half of the shortfall, and the remainder is unexplained. Counted in this sample were 30,000 to 40,000 clones; over 60% of them appeared once. More than 9% of the sample lies in the top ten. Sample: CD4+ or CD8+ T cells sorted from blood, taken in a trial of the OX40 agonist ivuxolimab. The receptors derive from an adult with an advanced solid tumor such as melanoma, head and neck, liver or kidney cancer.

This chain connects TRBV6-6 to TRBJ2-4; 7 bases are a match to TRBD2. Germline lookup yields CDR1 MNHNY and CDR2 SVGAGI (reference sequence). J lost 1 base, V lost 7 bases, and 7 bases had no gene match. The CDR3 consists of 15 residues. The CDR3 DNA is TGTGCCAGCATCCGGGGGGAGTGGGCCAAAAACATTCAGTACTTC. Translation: CASIRGEWAKNIQYF.

The rearrangement joins TRBV5-8 to TRBJ2-7; TRBD2 aligns across 11 bases. The CDR3 is 15 amino acids. Germline CDR1 reads SGHTS; CDR2 reads YDEGEE. With 1 base clipped from V and 4 bases from J, the junction kept 4 bases outside the gene matches. CDR3 in DNA: TGTGCCAGCAGCTTGAGTAGCGGGAGGGTATACGAGCAGTACTTC. Protein product: CASSLSSGRVYEQYF.

The gene calls are TRBV13 and TRBJ2-1; D is possibly TRBD2 (6 bases). Germline V gene sequence: CDR1 PRHDT, CDR2 FYEKMQ (reference sequence). The CDR3 has 13 amino acids. V was shortened by 5 bases and J by 7 bases, with 12 bases between the two germline ends. As DNA, the CDR3 is TGTGCCAGCAGCCCGCGGGGAAAAAATGAGCAGTTCTTC. Protein sequence: CASSPRGKNEQFF.

The J gene is TRBJ1-6, the V gene TRBV10-3; the D gene is possibly TRBD1 (5 bases). The germline V gene has CDR1 ENHRY and CDR2 SYGVKD. V lost 3 bases and J lost 6, with 12 bases in between. This CDR3 region has 15 residues. The CDR3 reads CAISEGQGGNSPLHF. DNA for the CDR3: TGTGCCATCAGTGAAGGCCAGGGAGGTAATTCACCCCTCCACTTT.

J is TRBJ1-6 and V is TRBV5-6, with a possible D match to TRBD1 (5 bases). This CDR3 is built from 14 residues. V was clipped by 0 bases and J by 8 bases, with 9 bases between them. Germline V gene sequence: CDR1 SGHDT, CDR2 YYEEEE. CDR3 sequence: CASSLGGNYSPLHF. The CDR3 DNA sequence: TGTGCCAGCAGCTTGGGGGGCAATTATTCACCCCTCCACTTT.

This clone was counted a few times. The chain employs TRBV9 and TRBJ2-7, with D perhaps TRBD2 (6 bases). CDR1 and CDR2 from the germline V gene are SGDLS and YYNGEE. V was shortened by 0 bases and J by 3 bases, with 13 bases between the two germline ends. This CDR3 contains 15 residues. CDR3 loop: CASSVGAGSIYEQYF. The CDR3 bases are TGTGCCAGCAGCGTAGGGGCGGGGTCAATCTACGAGCAGTACTTC.

The chain is built from TRBV5-1 and TRBJ2-7; either TRBD1 or TRBD2 may fit D (5 bases each). Germline V lookup: CDR1 SGHRS, CDR2 YFSETQ. Trimming removed 1 base from V and 0 bases from J, with 14 bases in between. This CDR3 spans 16 amino acids. The CDR3 here is CASSLLGHGASYEQYF. Written as DNA, the CDR3 is TGCGCCAGCAGCTTGTTAGGACACGGGGCCTCCTACGAGCAGTACTTC.

This chain uses TRBV5-1 with TRBJ2-2; D is unclear. The CDR3 length is 14 residues. From germline, CDR1 is SGHRS and CDR2 YFSETQ. V dropped 1 base and J dropped 2 bases, with 6 bases sitting between them. The CDR3 DNA reads TGCGCCAGCAGCTTGTACAGAAACACCGGGGAGCTGTTTTTT. It encodes CASSLYRNTGELFF.

The chain uses TRBV7-9 and TRBJ2-2, with TRBD1 matching over 12 bases. Germline loops: CDR1 SEHNR, CDR2 FQNEAQ (reference sequence). The ends lost 2 bases at V and 4 bases at J; junction bases unmatched: 11. CDR3 length: 19 amino acids. The CDR3 spells CASSLPGTGGGVLTGELFF. The CDR3 nucleotides read TGTGCCAGCAGCTTACCTGGGACAGGGGGCGGGGTACTCACCGGGGAGCTGTTTTTT.

The chain links TRBV7-3 to TRBJ1-3, with D unresolved. CDR1 is SGHTA, CDR2 FQGTGA, per germline. V was trimmed by 5 bases and J by 2 bases, leaving 19 bases between them. The CDR3 sequence is 17 residues long. For the CDR3, the DNA is TGTGCCAGCAGCCCGCTAACCGGCGGATCCCCTGGAAACACCATATATTTT. Amino acids: CASSPLTGGSPGNTIYF.

This clone was recorded once. This sequence joins TRBV18 and TRBJ1-5; D is ambiguous. The V and J ends lost 2 bases and 0 bases respectively, with 14 bases between them. The CDR3 extends over 17 amino acids. CDR1 and CDR2 from the germline V gene are KGHSH and LQKENI. CDR3 region: CASSPSGGHFSNQPQHF. CDR3 sequence (DNA): TGTGCCAGCTCACCAAGTGGTGGGCACTTTAGCAATCAGCCCCAGCATTTT.

The rearrangement uses TRBV5-5 and TRBJ1-5; D not resolved. Trimming took off 4 bases at V and 2 bases at J, with 19 bases between the two ends. Germline V CDR1 and CDR2: SGHKS, YYEKEE (reference sequence). This CDR3 contains 17 residues. The CDR3 here is CASSPARVLSGNQPQHF. The CDR3 nucleotides are TGTGCCAGCAGCCCCGCCCGGGTCCTTTCGGGCAATCAGCCCCAGCATTTT. Full variable domain (rest looked up from reference TRBV5-5 and TRBJ1-5): DAGVTQSPTHLIKTRGQQVTLRCSPISGHKSVSWYQQVLGQGPQFIFQYYEKEERGRGNFPDRFSARQFPNYSSELNVNALLLGDSALYLCASSPARVLSGNQPQHFGDGTRLSIL.

J is TRBJ1-3 and V is TRBV11-2; 8 bases are shared with TRBD1. The CDR3 totals 15 residues. Per the germline V gene, CDR1 is SGHAT and CDR2 is FQNNGV. The trim removed 4 bases at V and 2 bases at J, leaving 4 bases unmatched. The CDR3 here is CASSSTTGAGNTIYF. CDR3 in DNA: TGTGCCAGCAGCTCAACGACAGGGGCTGGAAACACCATATATTTT.

The chain combines TRBV7-2 with TRBJ2-7, with a weak D call TRBD2 (6 bases). The CDR3 has 14 residues. V lost 5 bases to trimming and J lost 8 bases, with 19 bases between them. CDR1 and CDR2 from the germline V gene are SGHTA and FQGNSA. In DNA form, the CDR3 reads TGTGCCAGCAGCCCCCCCCCGGCGCGGGGTAAGCAGTACTTC. Its protein is CASSPPPARGKQYF.

The rearrangement joins TRBV30 to TRBJ1-5, with 7 bases identical to TRBD1. Germline V gives CDR1 GTSNPN, CDR2 SVGIG (reference sequence). V lost 2 bases, J lost 7 bases, and 8 bases stayed unmatched. The CDR3 contains 14 residues. The DNA of the CDR3 is TGTGCCTGGAGTCGGTCAGGGGGAGGACAGCCCCAGCATTTT. Translation: CAWSRSGGGQPQHF. Filled out from reference TRBV30 and TRBJ1-5, the complete variable domain reads SQTIHQWPATLVQPVGSPLSLECTVEGTSNPNLYWYRQAAGRGLQLLFYSVGIGQISSEVPQNLSASRPQDRQFILSSKKLLLSDSGFYLCAWSRSGGGQPQHFGDGTRLSIL.

V usage is TRBV2 and J usage is TRBJ2-3; TRBD1 agrees at 7 bases. V gave up 7 bases and J gave up 3 bases; unmatched junction bases: 4. Germline CDR1 is SNHLY and CDR2 is FYNNEI. The CDR3 contains 13 residues. The CDR3 sequence: CASMEQGTDTQYF. The CDR3 DNA reads as TGTGCCAGCATGGAACAGGGGACAGATACGCAGTATTTT.

This rearrangement joins TRBV11-1 to TRBJ2-7; D is perhaps TRBD1 (5 bases). Germline V CDR1 and CDR2: SGHAT, FQDESV (reference sequence). Trimming stripped 2 bases from V and 5 bases from J, with 13 bases between. The CDR3 loop spans 14 amino acids. DNA for the CDR3: TGTGCCAGCAGCTTATCCCCGGACAATGACGAGCAGTACTTC. It is translated as CASSLSPDNDEQYF.

The chain couples TRBV28 to TRBJ2-3; D uncertain. V was pared by 7 bases and J by 2 bases, with 10 bases between. Germline lookup yields CDR1 MDHEN and CDR2 SYDVKM. The CDR3 loop spans 13 amino acids. The DNA of the CDR3 is TGTGCCAGCAAAAGGTATACCACAGATACGCAGTATTTT. This translates into CASKRYTTDTQYF.

The V and J genes are TRBV5-1 and TRBJ2-5; a weak D match, TRBD1 (6 bases). V dropped 0 bases and J dropped 3 bases, with 9 bases sitting between them. Per the germline V gene, CDR1 is SGHRS and CDR2 is YFSETQ. The CDR3 runs 14 residues. As DNA, the CDR3 is TGCGCCAGCAGCTTGGAGGCAGGGGAAGAGACCCAGTACTTC. It yields the protein CASSLEAGEETQYF.

The chain links TRBV5-1 to TRBJ2-5; D is uncertain. This CDR3 is 14 amino acids long. V was cut by 4 bases and J by 2 bases, with 12 bases left in between. Looked up from germline, CDR1 is SGHRS and CDR2 is YFSETQ. CDR3 bases: TGCGCCAGCAGCCAATGGACGGTTCAAGAGACCCAGTACTTC. Amino acid sequence: CASSQWTVQETQYF.

The chain couples TRBV20-1 to TRBJ2-5; D ambiguous. Trimming left V 5 bases short and J 4 bases short, with 8 bases between. Germline V gives CDR1 DFQATT, CDR2 SNEGSKA (reference sequence). The CDR3 is made up of 11 amino acids. The CDR3 DNA reads TGCAGTGCTGTTCAGCGAGAGACCCAGTACTTC. Amino acids: CSAVQRETQYF.

The J gene is TRBJ1-2, the V gene TRBV5-1; TRBD1 matches at 11 bases. Unmatched junction bases numbered 9, after V lost 4 bases and J lost 4 bases. Germline-derived CDR1 and CDR2 are SGHRS and YFSETQ. CDR3 length: 16 residues. In DNA, the CDR3 is TGCGCCAGCAGCCCCGGACAGGGGGCAGTCGGCTATGGCTACACCTTC. It is translated as CASSPGQGAVGYGYTF.

The chain recombines TRBV19 with TRBJ2-1; D may be TRBD2 (6 bases). V was shortened by 4 bases and J by 4 bases, with 17 bases between the two germline ends. The CDR3 contains 16 residues. Germline values: CDR1 LNHDA, CDR2 SQIVND (reference sequence). Here the CDR3 DNA reads TGTGCCAGTAGTAAGTCGCATAGCGGAACTTACAATGAGCAGTTCTTC. This encodes CASSKSHSGTYNEQFF.

The chain has TRBV5-1 and TRBJ2-1, with 8 bases lining up with TRBD2. Germline lookup yields CDR1 SGHRS and CDR2 YFSETQ. The CDR3 has 15 amino acids. V trimming: 2 bases; J trimming: 7 bases; junction bases outside the gene matches: 8. This chain's CDR3 is CASSFRVSGGNEQFF. Here the CDR3 DNA reads TGCGCCAGCAGCTTTCGGGTTTCGGGAGGGAATGAGCAGTTCTTC.

This chain connects TRBV7-9 to TRBJ1-3; D unresolved. Germline assignment: CDR1 SEHNR and CDR2 FQNEAQ (reference sequence). The CDR3 length is 13 residues. Deletions cut 7 bases from V and 3 bases from J, with 10 bases between. This chain's CDR3 is CASTPPFGNTIYF. CDR3 coding DNA: TGTGCCAGCACCCCTCCCTTTGGAAACACCATATATTTT.

Comment on this clone: At one boundary the junction diverges from the germline segment, which might be a read error. The chain combines TRBV28 with TRBJ1-2, with D unresolved. Germline CDR1 MDHEN, CDR2 SYDVKM. This CDR3 region has 13 residues. The CDR3 spells CASSFGQNYGHTF. As DNA, the CDR3 is TGTGCCAGCAGTTTCGGTCAAAACTATGGCCACACCTTC.

The chain combines TRBV5-1 with TRBJ2-5, with 10 nucleotides matching TRBD1. Germline assignment: CDR1 SGHRS and CDR2 YFSETQ. V trimming: 0 bases; J trimming: 5 bases; junction bases outside the gene matches: 4. This CDR3 spans 15 amino acids. CDR3 nucleotide sequence: TGCGCCAGCAGCTTGGCGGGACAGGGGAGGGAGACCCAGTACTTC. Its protein is CASSLAGQGRETQYF.

The rearrangement uses TRBV10-1 and TRBJ2-3, with 9 bases aligning to TRBD1. The J segment lost 3 bases and the V segment lost 6 bases, leaving 7 bases of the junction unmatched. CDR1 is WNHNN, CDR2 SYGVQD, per germline (reference sequence). This CDR3 has 15 residues. This CDR3 reads CASRIQGATTDTQYF. The CDR3 coding sequence is TGCGCCAGCAGGATACAGGGGGCGACGACAGATACGCAGTATTTT.

The rearrangement uses TRBV6-6 and TRBJ1-2, with 7 bases lining up with TRBD1. Looked up from germline, CDR1 is MNHNY and CDR2 is SVGAGI (reference sequence). The J segment lost 8 bases and the V segment lost 7 bases, leaving 4 bases of the junction unmatched. The CDR3 consists of 11 residues. This CDR3 is CASNRGYGYTF. DNA for the CDR3: TGTGCCAGCAACAGGGGATACGGCTACACCTTC.